The 26 T cell receptor beta chains below come from one sample, sequenced in a study of T cells of healthy individuals. TCRdb called the 5' RACE reads again in MiXCR, with one record for every CDR3 protein. Here the sample spans about 53,000 distinct CDR3 sequences, 14% to 15% being singletons. The source is a human donor in good health.

This clonotype was picked up many times. This chain joins TRBV29-1 and TRBJ1-6, with a possible D match to TRBD1 (5 bases). The CDR3 is 13 residues long. Germline lookup yields CDR1 SQVTM and CDR2 ANQGSEA. The V end was cut by 4 bases, the J end by 10 bases, with 14 bases between. CDR3 DNA sequence: TGCAGCGTTGCCGCGCAGGGTAACTCACCCCTCCACTTT. Its protein product is CSVAAQGNSPLHF.

The V and J genes are TRBV15 and TRBJ1-6; 7 positions match TRBD1. CDR1 and CDR2 from the germline V gene are LNHNV and YYDKDF (reference sequence). The junction had 2 bases not matched to a gene; V was cut back by 4 bases and J by 5 bases. This CDR3 has 14 residues. CDR3 in DNA: TGTGCCACCAGCACGGACAGGCATAATTCACCCCTCCACTTT. Its translation: CATSTDRHNSPLHF.

The table lists this clonotype with a few counts. The chain employs TRBV9 and TRBJ2-2; 10 bases fit TRBD2. This CDR3 is built from 16 residues. Germline lookup yields CDR1 SGDLS and CDR2 YYNGEE. The V segment lost 3 bases and the J segment 5 bases; nucleotides outside the gene matches: 7. In nucleotides, the CDR3 is TGTGCCAGCAGCGCTAGCGGGAGCATTGTTACCGGGGAGCTGTTTTTT. Encoded protein: CASSASGSIVTGELFF.

V usage is TRBV11-2 and J usage is TRBJ2-2, with TRBD1 identical over 7 bases. V shed 2 bases and J 0 bases; nucleotides not matched to a gene: 6. Germline CDR1 and CDR2: SGHAT and FQNNGV. This CDR3 region has 17 residues. CDR3 loop: CASSLSSGTANTGELFF. The CDR3 coding sequence is TGTGCCAGCAGCTTATCTTCCGGGACAGCGAACACCGGGGAGCTGTTTTTT.

With regard to this clonotype: Being one base from a much bigger clone, this may be a read error. V is TRBV7-2 and J is TRBJ2-4; 8 bases map to TRBD2. CDR1 SGHTA and CDR2 FQGNSA come from the germline V gene. The CDR3 covers 20 residues. V lost 1 base to trimming and J lost 0 bases; unmatched junction nucleotides: 14. As DNA, the CDR3 is TGTGCCAGCAGCTTAGGTGGGCCTAGCGGGTTAGATTTAGCCAAAAACATTCAGTACTTC. Translated, it gives CASSLGGPSGLDLAKNIQYF.

This clonotype was seen only a few times. V usage is TRBV7-9 and J usage is TRBJ2-4; D may match TRBD1 or TRBD2 (6 bases each). V was cut by 6 bases and J by 8 bases, with 14 bases left in between. CDR3 length equals 13 residues. Looked up from germline, CDR1 is SEHNR and CDR2 is FQNEAQ (reference sequence). This CDR3 is CASSQAGEDIQYF. As DNA, the CDR3 is TGTGCCAGCAGTCAAGCAGGGGAGGACATTCAGTACTTC. Full variable domain (outside the CDR3, taken from reference TRBV7-9 and TRBJ2-4): DTGVSQNPRHKITKRGQNVTFRCDPISEHNRLYWYRQTLGQGPEFLTYFQNEAQLEKSRLLSDRFSAERPKGSFSTLEIQRTEQGDSAMYLCASSQAGEDIQYFGAGTRLSVL.

This clonotype was picked up many times. The rearrangement links TRBV12-5 to TRBJ2-2, with unresolved D. V was shortened by 0 bases and J by 3 bases, with 5 bases between the two germline ends. CDR1 and CDR2 (germline): LGHNT, FRNRAP. The CDR3 has 14 residues. The CDR3 coding sequence is TGTGCTAGTGGTTTGGTAACTGACACCGGGGAGCTGTTTTTT. Translated, it gives CASGLVTDTGELFF.

This clonotype appeared a few times. V usage is TRBV20-1 and J usage is TRBJ2-5, with 9 nucleotides matching TRBD2. There are 18 residues in the CDR3. Trimming cost V 0 bases and J 4 bases; bases outside gene matches: 15. Per germline, CDR1 DFQATT and CDR2 SNEGSKA (reference sequence). The CDR3 region has the DNA TGCAGTGCTAGAGAATCGGTAGCGGGAGTTTTAGGAGGAGAGACCCAGTACTTC. Encoded protein: CSARESVAGVLGGETQYF.

This clonotype was detected a few times. The chain combines TRBV20-1 with TRBJ1-1, with 8 nucleotides matching TRBD1. The CDR3 totals 18 residues. CDR1 is DFQATT and CDR2 is SNEGSKA in the germline V gene (reference sequence). V lost 3 bases to trimming and J lost 3 bases; unmatched junction nucleotides: 18. This chain's CDR3 is CSARWNQGAPVVYTEAFF. CDR3 bases: TGCAGTGCTAGGTGGAATCAGGGGGCGCCCGTTGTGTACACTGAAGCTTTCTTT.

This clonotype has only a few counts. This rearrangement joins TRBV5-1 to TRBJ2-5, with 10 bases aligning to TRBD1. Per the germline V gene, CDR1 is SGHRS and CDR2 is YFSETQ. The CDR3 length is 17 residues. V trimming: 0 bases; J trimming: 5 bases; junction bases outside the gene matches: 10. The CDR3 is CASSLAAGTGVGETQYF. The CDR3 region has the DNA TGCGCCAGCAGCTTGGCCGCCGGGACAGGGGTTGGGGAGACCCAGTACTTC.

The rearrangement links TRBV20-1 to TRBJ2-1; 10 nucleotides align to TRBD2. The germline V gene encodes CDR1 DFQATT and CDR2 SNEGSKA (reference sequence). This CDR3 contains 17 residues. With V trimmed by 4 bases and J by 3 bases, 12 bases remained unmatched. CDR3 coding DNA: TGCAGTGCTAATGACCCTGGATGGACTAGCGGCTACAATGAGCAGTTCTTC. Translation: CSANDPGWTSGYNEQFF.

The chain combines TRBV10-3 with TRBJ2-1, with 7 bases lining up with TRBD1. CDR3 size: 17 residues. Germline CDR1 and CDR2: ENHRY and SYGVKD. Trimming removed 1 base from V and 0 bases from J; junction bases left unmatched: 6. As DNA, the CDR3 is TGTGCCATCAGTGAGTTGACCGGGACAGCCTCCTACAATGAGCAGTTCTTC. Translation: CAISELTGTASYNEQFF.

This clonotype has at least ten counts. The chain combines TRBV25-1 with TRBJ2-7, with D tentatively TRBD2 (6 bases). V dropped 5 bases and J dropped 2 bases, with 13 bases sitting between them. The CDR3 contains 14 residues. Germline V lookup: CDR1 MGHDK, CDR2 SYGVNS. CDR3 bases: TGTGCCAGCAGTAGGGAGTCGGGGGCCTACGAGCAGTACTTC. Amino acids: CASSRESGAYEQYF.

DNA for the CDR3: TGTGCCAGCGCCGCCGGGGGCGCAGGTATTCAGCCCCAGCATTTT. Its translation is CASAAGGAGIQPQHF. The chain links TRBV9 to TRBJ1-5; D perhaps matches TRBD1 (6 bases). This CDR3 region has 15 residues. With 7 bases removed from V and 6 bases from J, the gap between germline ends came to 20 bases. Germline CDR1 and CDR2: SGDLS and YYNGEE.

At least ten counts were recorded for this clonotype. The chain employs TRBV7-2 and TRBJ1-1; D uncertain. Trimming stripped 5 bases from V and 9 bases from J, with 13 bases between. From germline, CDR1 is SGHTA and CDR2 FQGNSA. The CDR3 is made up of 12 amino acids. This chain's CDR3 is CASSQGYLQAFF. The CDR3 nucleotides read TGTGCCAGCAGCCAAGGGTACCTCCAAGCTTTCTTT.

This clonotype was observed at least ten times. This chain joins TRBV4-3 and TRBJ1-4; D is ambiguous. The CDR3 runs 15 residues. V was trimmed by 0 bases and J by 7 bases, leaving 12 bases between them. Germline assignment: CDR1 LGHNA and CDR2 YSLEER. CDR3 amino acids: CASSQDSLPSEKLFF. The CDR3 DNA is TGCGCCAGCAGCCAAGACAGCCTCCCGAGTGAAAAACTGTTTTTT.

Only a few counts were recorded for this clonotype. V and J are TRBV19 and TRBJ2-6, with 10 bases that match TRBD1. With 2 bases clipped from V and 3 bases from J, the junction kept 10 bases outside the gene matches. The CDR3 runs 19 residues. Germline V gene sequence: CDR1 LNHDA, CDR2 SQIVND (reference sequence). For the CDR3, the DNA is TGTGCCAGTAGTATACAGGGGACAGGGGAGCTGTTTGGGGCCAACGTCCTGACTTTC. It translates to CASSIQGTGELFGANVLTF.

This clonotype was seen a handful of times. The DNA of the CDR3 is TGCAGTGCTAAGTACAGGGTCGAGCAGTACTTC. Its translation is CSAKYRVEQYF. V and J are TRBV20-1 and TRBJ2-7, with D possibly matching TRBD1 (6 bases). V shed 4 bases and J shed 6 bases, with 10 bases lying between them. Looked up from germline, CDR1 is DFQATT and CDR2 is SNEGSKA (reference sequence). The CDR3 spans 11 residues.

This clonotype was observed many times. CDR3 nucleotide sequence: TGTGCCAGCAGCCCGGACGTTTCTTCACCCCTCCACTTT. This gives the protein CASSPDVSSPLHF. V gene TRBV5-4 combines with J gene TRBJ1-6; D uncertain. V lost 4 bases to trimming and J lost 9 bases, with 11 bases between them. This CDR3 is 13 amino acids long. Per the germline V gene, CDR1 is SGHNT and CDR2 is YYREEE (reference sequence).

The chain combines TRBV20-1 with TRBJ2-2; 8 positions match TRBD1. CDR1 DFQATT and CDR2 SNEGSKA come from the germline V gene (reference sequence). J gave up 3 bases and V 6 bases, and 9 bases lay outside the gene matches. This CDR3 is 15 amino acids long. Here the CDR3 reads CSADSGQVDTGELFF. DNA for the CDR3: TGCAGTGCCGATTCGGGACAGGTCGACACCGGGGAGCTGTTTTTT.

This clonotype was observed many times. The gene calls are TRBV5-6 and TRBJ1-5; a weak D match, TRBD1 (5 bases). CDR3 size: 13 residues. Trimming shortened V by 1 base and J by 6 bases, and 8 bases separated the two germline ends. Germline V gene lookup returns CDR1 SGHDT and CDR2 YYEEEE. The CDR3 bases are TGTGCCAGCAGCTTGCAAGGGACTCAGCCCCAGCATTTT. This codes for CASSLQGTQPQHF.

This clonotype was recorded many times. The rearrangement links TRBV12-3 or TRBV12-4 to TRBJ2-3, with a weak D call TRBD2 (5 bases). V was clipped by 3 bases and J by 2 bases, with 12 bases between them. The CDR3 is 15 amino acids. CDR3 DNA: TGTGCCAGCAGTTTCAAGGCGGGTCACACAGATACGCAGTATTTT. Translated, it gives CASSFKAGHTDTQYF.

This clonotype occurred many times. The rearrangement links TRBV4-3 to TRBJ2-1, with D uncertain. The germline V and J ends were trimmed by 1 base and 1 base, with 20 bases remaining between them. Germline CDR1 is LGHNA and CDR2 is YSLEER. There are 19 residues in the CDR3. This chain's CDR3 is CASSQGLGYGWPSYNEQFF. CDR3 bases: TGCGCCAGCAGCCAAGGATTAGGGTACGGCTGGCCGTCCTACAATGAGCAGTTCTTC.

This clonotype came up many times. The chain links TRBV14 to TRBJ2-2; D gene unclear. The CDR3 has 16 amino acids. CDR1 is SGHDN and CDR2 is FVKESK in the germline V gene. Trimming pared 1 base from V and 0 bases from J, leaving 9 bases between. The CDR3 sequence: CASSQVAGSNTGELFF. As DNA, the CDR3 is TGTGCCAGCAGCCAAGTAGCAGGCTCGAACACCGGGGAGCTGTTTTTT.

V usage is TRBV12-3 or TRBV12-4 and J usage is TRBJ1-5, with 7 bases identical to TRBD1. The CDR3 is 14 residues long. The junction had 8 bases not matched to a gene; V was cut back by 6 bases and J by 6 bases. CDR3 region: CASRMGQPSQPQHF. In nucleotides, the CDR3 is TGTGCCAGCAGAATGGGACAGCCCAGTCAGCCCCAGCATTTT.

This clonotype was counted between two and nine times. The chain uses TRBV12-3 or TRBV12-4 and TRBJ2-1, with D possibly matching TRBD2 (6 bases). Trimming shortened V by 6 bases and J by 7 bases, and 19 bases separated the two germline ends. CDR3 length: 15 amino acids. The DNA of the CDR3 is TGTGCCAGCAGCCAACCTAGTCGCGCGGGGAATGAGCAGTTCTTC. This sequence encodes CASSQPSRAGNEQFF.